A selection of T cell receptor beta chains follows, all from one sample in a study of response to subunit inactivated influenza vaccine. Via MiXCR, TCRdb re-called the RT-PCR reads, giving one row per CDR3 protein. The table includes a few hundred thousand distinct CDR3 sequences, about 7.2% detected once. The starting material was PBMCs from blood, obtained less than 30 months after vaccination. All receptors come from a man aged 50 to 69 who received an inactivated influenza vaccine. Each CDR3 is given with its conserved first and last residue. A D gene is named only where the DNA matches it firmly. Clone size is given for some rows only: seen once, a few or many times, or a class if the clone is expanded.

abundance	v_gene	d_gene	j_gene	CDR3aa	CDR3nt
few	TRBV27	TRBD2	TRBJ2-3	CASSFPSGGDDTQYF	TGTGCCAGCAGTTTTCCTAGCGGGGGGGACGATACGCAGTATTTT
-	TRBV11-2	-	TRBJ2-5	CASSSQGGEGLVGTQYF	TGTGCCAGCAGCTCCCAGGGGGGGGAGGGTCTCGTTGGGACCCAGTACTTC
many	TRBV5-1	TRBD2	TRBJ2-7	CASSLVSSGSYEQYF	TGCGCCAGCAGCTTGGTGTCTAGCGGGAGTTACGAGCAGTACTTC
-	TRBV5-6	-	TRBJ2-4	CASSLGPPNKNIQYF	TGTGCCAGCAGCTTAGGGCCTCCCAACAAAAACATTCAGTACTTC
-	TRBV5-1	TRBD2	TRBJ2-1	CASSLRQGGSEQFF	TGCGCCAGCAGCTTGCGTCAGGGCGGGAGTGAGCAGTTCTTC
few	TRBV18	TRBD1	TRBJ2-5	CASSPDGTVQETQYF	TGTGCCAGCTCACCAGACGGGACAGTCCAAGAGACCCAGTACTTC
many	TRBV11-2	TRBD1	TRBJ1-1	CASSADRETEAFF	TGTGCCAGCAGCGCGGACAGGGAGACTGAAGCTTTCTTT
many	TRBV12-3/TRBV12-4	TRBD1	TRBJ2-7	CASRGTGGEQYF	TGTGCCAGCAGAGGGACAGGGGGCGAGCAGTACTTC
many	TRBV3-1	TRBD1	TRBJ1-2	CASSQDHGGQVYNYGYTF	TGTGCCAGCAGCCAAGATCACGGGGGACAGGTCTACAACTATGGCTACACCTTC
-	TRBV7-3	-	TRBJ2-3	CASSLNPGAGTQYF	TGTGCCAGCAGCCTAAACCCGGGGGCGGGTACGCAGTATTTT
-	TRBV7-8	-	TRBJ2-6	CASSLARIWGWSGANVLTF	TGTGCCAGCAGCTTAGCGCGTATCTGGGGTTGGTCTGGGGCCAACGTCCTGACTTTC
-	TRBV7-2	-	TRBJ2-5	CASSPQSETQYF	TGTGCCAGCAGCCCCCAGTCAGAGACCCAGTACTTC
many	TRBV27	-	TRBJ2-5	CASHSGSQWTGTQYF	TGTGCCAGTCACTCAGGGTCACAGTGGACGGGGACCCAGTACTTC
few	TRBV28	-	TRBJ2-3	CASSETTVSDTQYF	TGTGCCAGCAGCGAGACGACAGTCTCGGATACGCAGTATTTT
few	TRBV7-9	-	TRBJ2-6	CASSLVMAGANVLTF	TGTGCCAGCAGCTTAGTGATGGCTGGGGCCAACGTCCTGACTTTC
few	TRBV4-2	-	TRBJ2-3	CASSRRLGTSTDTQYF	TGTGCCAGCAGCCGGAGGCTGGGGACCAGCACAGATACGCAGTATTTT
many	TRBV7-9	-	TRBJ2-7	CASSLRDGVEQYF	TGTGCCAGCAGCTTAAGAGACGGGGTGGAGCAGTACTTC
few	TRBV20-1	TRBD2	TRBJ2-5	CSARLAARLTQYF	TGCAGTGCTAGACTAGCGGCCCGTTTGACCCAGTACTTC